This passage covers 14 T cell receptor beta chains from one sample sequenced in a study of vaccination effects on CD4 cells after COVID-19. Antigen-specific CD4+ T cells were expanded with viral peptide pools in the ViraFEST assay before sequencing. CD4+ T cell isolation took place after approximately 11 days of culture. Participants each got two BNT162b2 or mRNA-1273 vaccine doses. Their target antigens are unknown. Profiled with immunoSEQ multiplex PCR; TCRdb holds only in-frame clones, not every one. Here the sample spans roughly 27,000 clones, roughly 85% being singletons. The specimen comprised CD4+ T cells from PBMCs cultured with SARS-CoV-2 spike peptides, sampled after COVID-19 vaccination. The source of these receptors is a human donor who received a COVID-19 vaccine. Some clones in this sample may be carry-over from other donors' samples.

V usage is TRBV19 and J usage is TRBJ2-1, with a possible D match to TRBD2 (6 bases). Deletions cut 1 base from V and 5 bases from J, with 9 bases between. This CDR3 is 14 amino acids long. Germline CDR1 LNHDA, CDR2 SQIVND (reference sequence). The CDR3 sequence: CASSIVTSNNEQFF. CDR3 DNA sequence: TGTGCCAGTAGTATAGTAACTAGCAACAATGAGCAGTTCTTC.

The chain joins TRBV28 to TRBJ2-1; D remains unclear. The CDR3 spans 17 residues. V was trimmed by 7 bases and J by 0 bases, leaving 19 bases between them. Germline V gives CDR1 MDHEN, CDR2 SYDVKM. Written as DNA, the CDR3 is TGTGCCAGCATCAGCCCCCTAGGGCAGAGCTCCTACAATGAGCAGTTCTTC. Protein product: CASISPLGQSSYNEQFF.

J is TRBJ2-2 and V is TRBV7-2, with D unclear. This CDR3 spans 14 amino acids. Germline V gene data show CDR1 as SGHTA and CDR2 as FQGNSA. The V end was cut by 4 bases, the J end by 1 base, with 7 bases between. CDR3 protein: CASSSRLNTGELFF. CDR3 DNA: TGTGCCAGCAGCTCCAGACTGAACACCGGGGAGCTGTTTTTT.

The chain recombines TRBV3-1 (or the pseudogene TRBV3-2) with TRBJ2-1, with D unresolved. CDR1 and CDR2 (germline): LGHDT, YNNKEL (reference sequence). The V end lost 1 base, the J end lost 15 bases, and 16 bases lay between the germline ends. There are 13 residues in the CDR3. DNA for the CDR3: TGTGCCAGCAGCCAAGGGTCTGCGGTCCAGCGGTTCTTC. It encodes CASSQGSAVQRFF.

This clone appeared a single time. V is TRBV27 and J is TRBJ1-1; perhaps TRBD1 as D (5 bases). V lost 3 bases and J 4 bases, leaving 12 bases between the germline ends. The germline V gene encodes CDR1 MNHEY and CDR2 SMNVEV (reference sequence). The CDR3 spans 14 residues. The CDR3 protein is CASSFLGVVTEAFF. The CDR3 nucleotides are TGTGCCAGCAGTTTCCTAGGGGTAGTCACTGAAGCTTTCTTT.

This clone was detected only once. This chain uses TRBV19 with TRBJ1-3; D is ambiguous. CDR1 is LNHDA and CDR2 is SQIVND in the germline V gene (reference sequence). The CDR3 sequence is 14 residues long. Trimming left V 7 bases short and J 2 bases short, with 12 bases between. CDR3 sequence (DNA): TGTGCCAGTACCGGGATCACGACTGGAAACACCATATATTTT. It yields the protein CASTGITTGNTIYF.

Concerning this clone itself: The limits of the CDR3 on the DNA are not certain, so only TCRdb's listed CDR3 is given. This chain joins TRBV5-1 and TRBJ1-2; TRBD1 is taken as the D call from the table, unchecked against the DNA. The CDR3 sequence runs 12 residues, both termini included. Germline CDR1 SGHRS, CDR2 YFSETQ. The CDR3: CASSVGTGSPTF.

The V and J genes are TRBV5-1 and TRBJ2-3, with D perhaps assigned TRBD1 or TRBD2 (5 bases each). Germline CDR1 SGHRS, CDR2 YFSETQ. Deletions cut 2 bases from V and 1 base from J, with 11 bases between. The CDR3 runs 15 residues. CDR3 DNA sequence: TGCGCCAGCAGCTTCCGGGACCCTCGCACAGATACGCAGTATTTT. It translates to CASSFRDPRTDTQYF.

The chain has TRBV5-1 and TRBJ1-1; no clear D gene. Trimming cost V 2 bases and J 5 bases, with 13 bases left between them. Germline V lookup: CDR1 SGHRS, CDR2 YFSETQ. This CDR3 region has 14 residues. CDR3 DNA sequence: TGCGCCAGCAGCTTAAGCGGACGCGAGACTGAAGCTTTCTTT. It is translated as CASSLSGRETEAFF.

The CDR3 sequence: CASSFRGNYGYTF. The CDR3 coding sequence is TGTGCCAGCAGCTTCAGGGGAAACTATGGCTACACCTTC. The chain uses TRBV5-4 and TRBJ1-2; D possibly corresponds to TRBD1 (6 bases). Germline V gives CDR1 SGHNT, CDR2 YYREEE (reference sequence). The CDR3 extends over 13 amino acids. Between the trimmed V and J ends, which lost 2 bases and 2 bases, there was a span of 7 bases.

The rearrangement uses TRBV5-4 and TRBJ2-7, with a possible D match to TRBD1 (6 bases). The V and J ends lost 3 bases and 5 bases respectively, with 15 bases between them. Germline CDR1 SGHNT, CDR2 YYREEE (reference sequence). CDR3 length equals 14 residues. The CDR3 reads CASSSRDTDHEQYV. Here the CDR3 DNA reads TGTGCCAGCAGCTCCCGGGACACAGATCACGAGCAGTACGTC.

This clone has a single count. CDR3: CASSFTPGEQPQHF. In DNA form, the CDR3 reads TGCGCCAGCAGCTTTACCCCAGGGGAACAGCCCCAGCATTTT. V and J are TRBV5-1 and TRBJ1-5, with TRBD1 as a possible D gene (6 bases). The CDR3 sequence is 14 residues long. The germline CDR1 and CDR2 sequences are SGHRS and YFSETQ. The V end was cut by 2 bases, the J end by 7 bases, with 13 bases between.

The chain carries TRBV5-1 and TRBJ2-3; 7 bases align to TRBD1. V lost 4 bases and J lost 0; bases outside the gene matches: 8. In germline, CDR1 is SGHRS, CDR2 YFSETQ. CDR3 length equals 16 residues. The CDR3 loop is CASSLPGTASTDTQYF. The CDR3 DNA reads as TGCGCCAGCAGCCTGCCCGGGACAGCGAGCACAGATACGCAGTATTTT.

This clone turned up a few times. This chain uses TRBV5-4 with TRBJ2-1; 8 bases fit TRBD2. The CDR3 contains 15 residues. The germline gives CDR1 SGHNT, CDR2 YYREEE (reference sequence). Unmatched junction bases numbered 6, after V lost 4 bases and J lost 3 bases. Written as DNA, the CDR3 is TGTGCCAGCAGCCACCGGGGGGGCCTCTACAATGAGCAGTTCTTC. Encoded protein: CASSHRGGLYNEQFF. The whole variable domain, remainder taken from reference TRBV5-4 and TRBJ2-1, is ETGVTQSPTHLIKTRGQQVTLRCSSQSGHNTVSWYQQALGQGPQFIFQYYREEENGRGNFPPRFSGLQFPNYSSELNVNALELDDSALYLCASSHRGGLYNEQFFGPGTRLTVL.